Listed here are 25 T cell receptor beta chains from one sample, sequenced in a study of shared clonotypes between healthy human individuals. Clones were read by immunoSEQ multiplex PCR, and TCRdb kept only the in-frame ones, dropping some. Of under 650,000 clones listed, 90% to 96% were seen once; the top ten hold roughly 0.06%. The sequenced sample was naive CD4+ T cells sorted from blood. Stated subset: CD45RA+ positively selected. Receptor source: a woman in her thirties in good health.

The rearrangement uses TRBV11-2 and TRBJ2-5; D might be TRBD1 (6 bases). The V and J ends lost 5 bases and 4 bases respectively, with 14 bases between them. Germline-derived CDR1 and CDR2 are SGHAT and FQNNGV. CDR3 length: 14 amino acids. The CDR3 bases are TGTGCCAGCAGCCCACACAGGGCCCGAGAGACCCAGTACTTC. Amino acid sequence: CASSPHRARETQYF.

In this sample, this clone turned up once. This chain uses TRBV18 with TRBJ1-2, with 7 bases aligning to TRBD1. V lost 3 bases, J lost 4 bases, and 8 bases stayed unmatched. The germline V gene encodes CDR1 KGHSH and CDR2 LQKENI. The CDR3 covers 15 residues. CDR3 protein: CASSPGQENSYGYTF. The CDR3 DNA follows: TGTGCCAGCTCACCCGGACAGGAAAATTCCTATGGCTACACCTTC. The complete variable domain, with remaining parts taken from reference TRBV18 and TRBJ1-2, reads NAGVMQNPRHLVRRRGQEARLRCSPMKGHSHVYWYRQLPEEGLKFMVYLQKENIIDESGMPKERFSAEFPKEGPSILRIQQVVRGDSAAYFCASSPGQENSYGYTFGSGTRLTVV.

The CDR3 bases are TGCGCCAGCGGCATAGCGGGAGGGGACTACGAGCAGTACTTC. Translated: CASGIAGGDYEQYF. The chain employs TRBV5-1 and TRBJ2-7, with TRBD2 matching over 11 bases. This CDR3 contains 14 residues. The V and J ends lost 7 bases and 3 bases, in that order; junction bases with no gene match: 6. The germline CDR1 and CDR2 sequences are SGHRS and YFSETQ.

The gene calls are TRBV28 and TRBJ1-2; D might be TRBD1 (6 bases). This CDR3 has 14 amino acids. CDR1 and CDR2 (germline): MDHEN, SYDVKM. Between the trimmed V and J ends, which lost 5 bases and 6 bases, there was a span of 16 bases. Written as DNA, the CDR3 is TGTGCCAGCAGTCTTACAGGGCCCTTGGATGGCTACACCTTC. Its translation is CASSLTGPLDGYTF.

This rearrangement joins TRBV11-2 to TRBJ2-5, with 7 bases fitting TRBD1. The length of the CDR3 is 17 residues. The junction had 11 bases not matched to a gene; V was cut back by 0 bases and J by 4 bases. The V gene's germline CDR1 is SGHAT and CDR2 FQNNGV. The CDR3 reads CASSLDRNRGVRETQYF. CDR3 DNA sequence: TGTGCCAGCAGCTTAGATCGAAACAGGGGAGTAAGAGAGACCCAGTACTTC. Using reference TRBV11-2 and TRBJ2-5 for the parts outside the CDR3, the full variable domain is EAGVAQSPRYKIIEKRQSVAFWCNPISGHATLYWYQQILGQGPKLLIQFQNNGVVDDSQLPKDRFSAERLKGVDSTLKIQPAKLEDSAVYLCASSLDRNRGVRETQYFGPGTRLLVL.

The chain carries TRBV7-2 and TRBJ2-3; TRBD2 is a possible D gene (6 bases). The germline V and J ends were trimmed by 1 base and 2 bases, with 10 bases remaining between them. Germline CDR1 is SGHTA and CDR2 is FQGNSA. This CDR3 is 15 amino acids long. The CDR3 loop is CASSLVLADTDTQYF. As DNA, the CDR3 is TGTGCCAGCAGCTTAGTACTAGCTGACACAGATACGCAGTATTTT.

As regards this clone: Within the sample, other DNA sequences also encode this same CDR3. The rearrangement links TRBV28 to TRBJ2-5; D is uncertain. The J call may be faulty, since TRBJ2-7 better matches the DNA end. The length of the CDR3 is 12 residues. Germline V CDR1 and CDR2: MDHEN, SYDVKM. The CDR3 DNA sequence: TGTGCCAGCAGTTTTTCGGCCTACGAGCAGTACTTC. Amino acids: CASSFSAYEQYF.

CDR3 region: CASSNGLASTDTQYF. The CDR3 DNA follows: TGTGCCAGCAGCAACGGACTAGCGAGCACAGATACGCAGTATTTT. This sequence joins TRBV11-3 and TRBJ2-3; TRBD2 matches 9 bases. This CDR3 spans 15 amino acids. The ends lost 5 bases at V and 0 bases at J; junction bases unmatched: 3. The germline gives CDR1 SGHNT, CDR2 YENEEA.

The J gene is TRBJ2-7, the V gene TRBV7-2; the D gene is possibly TRBD2 (6 bases). Deletions cut 0 bases from V and 0 bases from J, with 12 bases between. Germline assignment: CDR1 SGHTA and CDR2 FQGNSA. CDR3 length: 16 residues. CDR3 amino acids: CASSLAGGDSSYEQYF. The CDR3 region has the DNA TGTGCCAGCAGCTTAGCCGGAGGGGATAGCTCCTACGAGCAGTACTTC.

The rearrangement links TRBV7-9 to TRBJ2-2; D is unclear. CDR3 length: 14 residues. V lost 4 bases and J lost 5, with 11 bases in between. Germline loops: CDR1 SEHNR, CDR2 FQNEAQ (reference sequence). DNA for the CDR3: TGTGCCAGCAGCTCCCAGCGCGGTACCGGGGAGCTGTTTTTT. Translation gives CASSSQRGTGELFF.

This chain connects TRBV28 to TRBJ2-3; 8 positions agree with TRBD2. CDR3 length: 13 residues. The ends lost 8 bases at V and 3 bases at J; junction bases unmatched: 4. Looked up from germline, CDR1 is MDHEN and CDR2 is SYDVKM. This CDR3 reads CASREGRTDTQYF. CDR3 coding DNA: TGTGCCAGCCGGGAGGGCCGAACAGATACGCAGTATTTT.

This rearrangement joins TRBV7-8 to TRBJ1-1; D gene uncertain. Per the germline V gene, CDR1 is SGHVS and CDR2 is FQNEAQ. CDR3 length: 14 residues. V was clipped by 5 bases and J by 0 bases, with 10 bases between them. In DNA form, the CDR3 reads TGTGCCAGCAGCCCCCGGACGTTGAACACTGAAGCTTTCTTT. Encoded protein: CASSPRTLNTEAFF.

The rearrangement joins TRBV20-1 to TRBJ2-7; D gene unclear. CDR1 DFQATT and CDR2 SNEGSKA come from the germline V gene (reference sequence). This CDR3 contains 11 residues. Trimming left V 0 bases short and J 6 bases short, with 6 bases between. For the CDR3, the DNA is TGCAGTGCTAGAGACCCCCCCGAGCAGTACTTC. The encoded protein is CSARDPPEQYF.

CDR3 nucleotides: TGTGCCAGCAGCTTATTGCGGGGGCCCGGGGAGCTGTTTTTT. This codes for CASSLLRGPGELFF. V is TRBV7-6 and J is TRBJ2-2; the D gene is possibly TRBD2 (7 bases). The CDR3 runs to 14 residues. The ends were cut back, 2 bases at V and 6 bases at J, with 10 bases in the middle. The germline V gene has CDR1 SGHVS and CDR2 FNYEAQ.

The V and J genes are TRBV6-5 and TRBJ2-7; 7 bases map to TRBD2. This CDR3 is 15 amino acids long. Per germline, CDR1 MNHEY and CDR2 SVGAGI. With V trimmed by 3 bases and J by 5 bases, 10 bases remained unmatched. The chain's CDR3 is CASSYMLGGSHEQYF. The CDR3 DNA follows: TGTGCCAGCAGTTATATGTTAGGCGGGAGTCACGAGCAGTACTTC.

This clone came up once. The chain is built from TRBV7-6 and TRBJ2-7, with 7 nucleotides matching TRBD1. Germline CDR1 SGHVS, CDR2 FNYEAQ. Losses at the gene ends were 5 bases for V and 2 bases for J; bases not matched to a gene: 6. The CDR3 covers 14 residues. The CDR3 loop is CASSPGQDPYEQYF. The CDR3 DNA reads TGTGCCAGCAGCCCAGGACAGGACCCCTACGAGCAGTACTTC.

This rearrangement joins TRBV9 to TRBJ2-5, with TRBD2 matching 11 bases. The germline CDR1 and CDR2 sequences are SGDLS and YYNGEE. V was pared by 4 bases and J by 4 bases, with 12 bases of the junction left unmatched. The CDR3 is 17 residues long. CDR3 region: CASSLGTSGRTGETQYF. DNA for the CDR3: TGTGCCAGCAGCCTCGGGACTAGCGGTAGAACTGGAGAGACCCAGTACTTC.

The J gene is TRBJ1-5, the V gene TRBV27; no clear D gene. The V end lost 8 bases, the J end lost 9 bases, and 5 bases lay between the germline ends. Germline-derived CDR1 and CDR2 are MNHEY and SMNVEV (reference sequence). The CDR3 totals 9 residues. This CDR3 reads CASGSPQHF. The CDR3, as DNA: TGTGCCAGCGGTTCGCCCCAGCATTTT.

The chain has TRBV5-1 and TRBJ2-1; TRBD2 matches 9 bases. CDR1 and CDR2 from the germline V gene are SGHRS and YFSETQ. Trimming took 4 bases from V and 6 from J; bases not matched to a gene: 8. The CDR3 has 15 amino acids. The CDR3 loop is CASSELAGEGNEQFF. DNA of the CDR3: TGCGCCAGCAGCGAATTAGCGGGAGAGGGCAATGAGCAGTTCTTC.

This sequence joins TRBV19 and TRBJ1-5; 8 bases map to TRBD1. The CDR3 extends over 17 amino acids. The germline V gene has CDR1 LNHDA and CDR2 SQIVND (reference sequence). With 0 bases clipped from V and 4 bases from J, the junction kept 8 bases outside the gene matches. In DNA form, the CDR3 reads TGTGCCAGTAGTATAGATCAACAGGGGGAAGGGAATCAGCCCCAGCATTTT. Translated: CASSIDQQGEGNQPQHF. Full variable domain (missing parts from reference TRBV19 and TRBJ1-5): DGGITQSPKYLFRKEGQNVTLSCEQNLNHDAMYWYRQDPGQGLRLIYYSQIVNDFQKGDIAEGYSVSREKKESFPLTVTSAQKNPTAFYLCASSIDQQGEGNQPQHFGDGTRLSIL.

The CDR3, as DNA: TGTGCCAGTAGTATTTTTCAGAATCAGCCCCAGCATTTT. Translated, it gives CASSIFQNQPQHF. The chain recombines TRBV19 with TRBJ1-5; D unclear. The germline CDR1 and CDR2 sequences are LNHDA and SQIVND (reference sequence). V lost 3 bases to trimming and J lost 4 bases, with 7 bases between them. The CDR3 runs 13 residues.

CDR3 in amino acids: CASSLVRGASTDTQYF. DNA for the CDR3: TGCGCCAGCAGCTTGGTAAGGGGCGCTAGCACAGATACGCAGTATTTT. V gene TRBV5-1 combines with J gene TRBJ2-3; the D gene is possibly TRBD1 (5 bases). This CDR3 comprises 16 residues. Germline CDR1 and CDR2: SGHRS and YFSETQ. Trimming removed 0 bases from V and 0 bases from J, with 11 bases in between.

V gene TRBV27 combines with J gene TRBJ1-4; 7 bases are shared with TRBD1. This CDR3 region has 15 residues. With V trimmed by 6 bases and J by 8 bases, 12 bases remained unmatched. Germline V gene lookup returns CDR1 MNHEY and CDR2 SMNVEV (reference sequence). As DNA, the CDR3 is TGTGCCAGCAGAGCACAGACAGGGTCACAGGAAAAACTGTTTTTT. Amino acid sequence: CASRAQTGSQEKLFF.

About this clone itself: The sample holds other DNA sequences that translate to the same CDR3. The chain employs TRBV18 and TRBJ2-7; 8 nucleotides align to TRBD2. CDR1 is KGHSH and CDR2 is LQKENI in the germline V gene. The trim removed 3 bases at V and 3 bases at J, leaving 4 bases unmatched. There are 14 residues in the CDR3. The CDR3 spells CASSPGGADYEQYF. The CDR3, as DNA: TGTGCCAGCTCACCCGGGGGGGCGGACTACGAGCAGTACTTC.

The chain employs TRBV28 and TRBJ2-1; D may be TRBD1 (5 bases). V shed 4 bases and J shed 2 bases, with 15 bases lying between them. There are 16 residues in the CDR3. Germline V gene lookup returns CDR1 MDHEN and CDR2 SYDVKM. Here the CDR3 reads CASSSPSRGTYNEQFF. The CDR3 nucleotides read TGTGCCAGCAGTTCCCCTTCTAGGGGAACCTACAATGAGCAGTTCTTC.